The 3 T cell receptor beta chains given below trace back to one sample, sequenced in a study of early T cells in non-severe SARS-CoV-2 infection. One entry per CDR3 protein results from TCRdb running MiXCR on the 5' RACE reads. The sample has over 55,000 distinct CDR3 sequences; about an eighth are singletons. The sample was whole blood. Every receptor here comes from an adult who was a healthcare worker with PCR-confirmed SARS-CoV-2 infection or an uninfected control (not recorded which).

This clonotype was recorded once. CDR3 sequence: CASSPRLRGEQFF. The DNA for the CDR3 is TGTGCCAGCAGCCCCCGACTAAGGGGTGAGCAGTTCTTC. The chain carries TRBV7-2 and TRBJ2-1; perhaps D is TRBD1 or TRBD2 (5 bases each). V was pared by 5 bases and J by 9 bases, with 14 bases between. The CDR3 spans 13 residues. Germline values: CDR1 SGHTA, CDR2 FQGNSA.

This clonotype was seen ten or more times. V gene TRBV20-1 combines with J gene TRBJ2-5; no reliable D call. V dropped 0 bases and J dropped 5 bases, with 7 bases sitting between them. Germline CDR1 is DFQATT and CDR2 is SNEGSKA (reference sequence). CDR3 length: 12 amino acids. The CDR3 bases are TGCAGTGCTAGAGATGACGGGGAGACCCAGTACTTC. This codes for CSARDDGETQYF.

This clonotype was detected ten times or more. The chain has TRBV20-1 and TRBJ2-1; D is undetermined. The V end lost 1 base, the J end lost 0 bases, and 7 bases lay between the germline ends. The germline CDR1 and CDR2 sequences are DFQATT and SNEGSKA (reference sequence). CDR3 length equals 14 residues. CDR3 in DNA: TGCAGTGCTAGAGTAGGCTTCTCCTACAATGAGCAGTTCTTC. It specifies CSARVGFSYNEQFF.